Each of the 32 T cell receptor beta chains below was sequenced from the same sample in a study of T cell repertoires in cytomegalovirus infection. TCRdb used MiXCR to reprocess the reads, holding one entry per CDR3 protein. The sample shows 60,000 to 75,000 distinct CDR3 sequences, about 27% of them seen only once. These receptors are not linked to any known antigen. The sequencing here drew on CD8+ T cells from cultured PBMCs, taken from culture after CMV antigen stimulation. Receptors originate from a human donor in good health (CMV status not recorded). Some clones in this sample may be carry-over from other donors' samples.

CDR3: CASSLDNSGRPYEQYF. CDR3 DNA sequence: TGTGCCAGCAGCTTGGACAATAGCGGGAGGCCCTACGAGCAGTACTTC. The V call is TRBV7-9, the J call TRBJ2-7; 10 positions agree with TRBD2. The germline V gene has CDR1 SEHNR and CDR2 FQNEAQ (reference sequence). This CDR3 is built from 16 residues. V trimming: 3 bases; J trimming: 2 bases; junction bases outside the gene matches: 7.

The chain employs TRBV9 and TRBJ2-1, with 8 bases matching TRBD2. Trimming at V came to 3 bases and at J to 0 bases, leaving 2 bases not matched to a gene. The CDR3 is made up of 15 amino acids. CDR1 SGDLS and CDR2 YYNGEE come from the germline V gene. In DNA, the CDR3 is TGTGCCAGCAGCGAGACTAGCGCCTCCTACAATGAGCAGTTCTTC. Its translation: CASSETSASYNEQFF.

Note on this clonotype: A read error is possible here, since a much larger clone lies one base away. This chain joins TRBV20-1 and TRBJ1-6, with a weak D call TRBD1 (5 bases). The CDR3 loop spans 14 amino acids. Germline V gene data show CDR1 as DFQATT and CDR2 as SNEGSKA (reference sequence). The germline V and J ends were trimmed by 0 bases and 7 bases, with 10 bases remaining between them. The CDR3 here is CSARDRDQNSPLHF. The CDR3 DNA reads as TGCAGTGCTAGAGACAGGGACCAAAATTCACCCCTCCACTTT.

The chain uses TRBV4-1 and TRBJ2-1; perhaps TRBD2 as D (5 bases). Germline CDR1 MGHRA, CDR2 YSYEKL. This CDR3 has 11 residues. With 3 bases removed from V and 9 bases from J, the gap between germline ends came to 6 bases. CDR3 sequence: CASSQDFEQFF. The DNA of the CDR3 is TGCGCCAGCAGCCAGGACTTTGAGCAGTTCTTC.

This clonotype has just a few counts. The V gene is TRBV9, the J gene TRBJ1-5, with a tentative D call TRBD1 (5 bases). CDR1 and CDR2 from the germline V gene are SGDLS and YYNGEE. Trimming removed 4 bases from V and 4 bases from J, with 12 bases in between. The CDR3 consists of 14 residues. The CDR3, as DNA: TGTGCCAGCAGCCCCGGGGGAGGGAATCAGCCCCAGCATTTT. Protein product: CASSPGGGNQPQHF.

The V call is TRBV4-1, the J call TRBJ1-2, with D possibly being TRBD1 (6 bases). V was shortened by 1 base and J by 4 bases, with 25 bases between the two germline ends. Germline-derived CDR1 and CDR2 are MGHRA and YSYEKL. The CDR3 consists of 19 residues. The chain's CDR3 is CASSQGGGRPGGPSYGYTF. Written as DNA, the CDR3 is TGCGCCAGCAGCCAAGGGGGGGGCCGTCCGGGAGGGCCTTCCTATGGCTACACCTTC.

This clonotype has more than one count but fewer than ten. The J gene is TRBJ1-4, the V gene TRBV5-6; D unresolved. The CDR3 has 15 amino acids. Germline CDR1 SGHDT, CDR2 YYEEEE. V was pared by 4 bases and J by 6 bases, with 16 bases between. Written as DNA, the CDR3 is TGTGCCAGCAGCCAAACTCAGGCGACCTATGAAAAACTGTTTTTT. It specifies CASSQTQATYEKLFF.

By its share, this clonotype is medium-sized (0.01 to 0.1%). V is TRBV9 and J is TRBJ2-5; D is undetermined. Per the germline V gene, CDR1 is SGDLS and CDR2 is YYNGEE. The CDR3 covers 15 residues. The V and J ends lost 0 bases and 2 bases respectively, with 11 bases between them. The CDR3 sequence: CASSVALSPQETQYF. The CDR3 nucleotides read TGTGCCAGCAGCGTAGCCCTCTCGCCACAAGAGACCCAGTACTTC.

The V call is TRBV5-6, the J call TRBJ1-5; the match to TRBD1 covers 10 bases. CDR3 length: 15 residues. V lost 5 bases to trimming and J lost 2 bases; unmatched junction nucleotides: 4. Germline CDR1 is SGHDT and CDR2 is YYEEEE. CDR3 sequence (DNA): TGTGCCAGCAGTCAAGGGACAGGGGGCAATCAGCCCCAGCATTTT. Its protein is CASSQGTGGNQPQHF.

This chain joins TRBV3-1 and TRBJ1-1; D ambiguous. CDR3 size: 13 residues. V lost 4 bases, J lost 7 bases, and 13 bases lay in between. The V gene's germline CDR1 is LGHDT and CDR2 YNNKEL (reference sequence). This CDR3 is CASSPPEMGEAFF. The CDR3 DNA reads TGTGCCAGCAGCCCTCCCGAGATGGGTGAAGCTTTCTTT.

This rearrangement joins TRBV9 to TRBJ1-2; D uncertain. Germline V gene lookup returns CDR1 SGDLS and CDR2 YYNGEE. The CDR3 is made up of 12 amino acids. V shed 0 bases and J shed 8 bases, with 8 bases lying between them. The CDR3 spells CASSVGVHGYTF. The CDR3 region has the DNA TGTGCCAGCAGCGTAGGGGTTCACGGCTACACCTTC.

This chain's CDR3 is CASRYGGGSKNIQYF. CDR3 coding DNA: TGTGCCAGCAGGTACGGCGGTGGTAGCAAAAACATTCAGTACTTC. This chain connects TRBV6-2 or TRBV6-3 to TRBJ2-4; D is ambiguous. This CDR3 has 15 amino acids. Germline V gene lookup returns CDR1 MNHEY and CDR2 SVGEGT. V gave up 6 bases and J gave up 3 bases, with 15 bases separating them.

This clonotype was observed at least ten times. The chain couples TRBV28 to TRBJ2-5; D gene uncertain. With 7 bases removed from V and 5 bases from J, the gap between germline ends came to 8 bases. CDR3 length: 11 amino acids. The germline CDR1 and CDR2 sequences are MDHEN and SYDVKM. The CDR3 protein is CASKGFETQYF. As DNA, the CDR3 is TGTGCCAGCAAGGGTTTTGAGACCCAGTACTTC.

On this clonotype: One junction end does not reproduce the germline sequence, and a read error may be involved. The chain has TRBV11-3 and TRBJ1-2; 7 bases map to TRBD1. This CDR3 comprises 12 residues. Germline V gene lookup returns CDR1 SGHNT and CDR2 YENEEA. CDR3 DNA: TGTGCCAGCAGCATTCGGGACAGCTCAAGAGATTTC. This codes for CASSIRDSSRDF.

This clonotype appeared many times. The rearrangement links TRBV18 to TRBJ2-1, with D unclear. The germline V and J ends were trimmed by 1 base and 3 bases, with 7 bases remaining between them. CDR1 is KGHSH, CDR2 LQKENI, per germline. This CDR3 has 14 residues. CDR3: CASSPQGYYNEQFF. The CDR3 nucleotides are TGTGCCAGCTCACCACAGGGATACTACAATGAGCAGTTCTTC.

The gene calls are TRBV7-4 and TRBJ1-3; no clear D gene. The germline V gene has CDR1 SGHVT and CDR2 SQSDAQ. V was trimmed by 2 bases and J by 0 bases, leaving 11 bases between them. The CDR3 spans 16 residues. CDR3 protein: CASSLKSTGSGNTIYF. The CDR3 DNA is TGTGCCAGCAGCTTAAAGTCCACGGGCTCTGGAAACACCATATATTTT.

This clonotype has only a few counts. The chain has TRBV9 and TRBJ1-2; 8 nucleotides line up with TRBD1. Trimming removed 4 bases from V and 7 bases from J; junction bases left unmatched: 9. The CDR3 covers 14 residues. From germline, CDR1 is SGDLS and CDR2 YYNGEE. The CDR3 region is CASSRRTDRAGYTF. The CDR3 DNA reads TGTGCCAGCAGCAGGCGCACGGACAGGGCTGGCTACACCTTC. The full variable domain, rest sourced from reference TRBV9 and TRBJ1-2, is DSGVTQTPKHLITATGQRVTLRCSPRSGDLSVYWYQQSLDQGLQFLIQYYNGEERAKGNILERFSAQQFPDLHSELNLSSLELGDSALYFCASSRRTDRAGYTFGSGTRLTVV.

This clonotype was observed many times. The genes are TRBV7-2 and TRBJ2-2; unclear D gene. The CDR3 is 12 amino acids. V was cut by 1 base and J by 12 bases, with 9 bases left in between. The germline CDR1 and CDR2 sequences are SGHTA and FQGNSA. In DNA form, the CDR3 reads TGTGCCAGCAGCTTAGGCATTGGACAGCTGTTTTTT. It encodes CASSLGIGQLFF.

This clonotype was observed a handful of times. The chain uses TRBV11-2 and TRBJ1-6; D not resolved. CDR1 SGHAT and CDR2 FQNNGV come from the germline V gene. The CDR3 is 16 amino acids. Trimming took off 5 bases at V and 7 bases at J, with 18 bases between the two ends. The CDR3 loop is CASSPFATPGNSPLHF. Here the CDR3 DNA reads TGTGCCAGCAGCCCCTTCGCCACACCGGGGAATTCACCCCTCCACTTT.

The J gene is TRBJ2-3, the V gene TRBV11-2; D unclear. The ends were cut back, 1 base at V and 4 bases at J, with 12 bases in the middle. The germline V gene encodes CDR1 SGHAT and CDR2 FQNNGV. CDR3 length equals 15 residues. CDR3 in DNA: TGTGCCAGCAGCTTAGTCAGTCACCTCCCAGATACGCAGTATTTT. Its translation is CASSLVSHLPDTQYF. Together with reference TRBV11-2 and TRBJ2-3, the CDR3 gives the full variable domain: EAGVAQSPRYKIIEKRQSVAFWCNPISGHATLYWYQQILGQGPKLLIQFQNNGVVDDSQLPKDRFSAERLKGVDSTLKIQPAKLEDSAVYLCASSLVSHLPDTQYFGPGTRLTVL.

The chain's CDR3 is CASSDLAPDTQYF. In nucleotides, the CDR3 is TGTGCCAGCAGCGATCTAGCGCCAGATACGCAGTATTTT. This chain uses TRBV5-3 with TRBJ2-3; tentative D call: TRBD2 (6 bases). TRBV5-3 has ORF status, its function being uncertain. The V gene lost 8 bases and the J gene lost 4 bases, with 14 bases spanning the gap. The CDR3 is 13 residues long.

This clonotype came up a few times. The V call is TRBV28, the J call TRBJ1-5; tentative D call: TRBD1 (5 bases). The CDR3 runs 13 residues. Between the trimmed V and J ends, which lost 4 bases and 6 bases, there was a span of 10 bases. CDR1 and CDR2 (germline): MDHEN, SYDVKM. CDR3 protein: CASSSGRGQPQHF. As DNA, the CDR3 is TGTGCCAGCAGTTCAGGGAGGGGTCAGCCCCAGCATTTT.

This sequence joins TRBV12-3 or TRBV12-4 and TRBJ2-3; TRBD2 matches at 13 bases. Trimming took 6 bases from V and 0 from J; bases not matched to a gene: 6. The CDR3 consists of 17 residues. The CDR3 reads CASRLGGLAGSTDTQYF. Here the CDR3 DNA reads TGTGCCAGCAGACTAGGGGGACTAGCGGGAAGCACAGATACGCAGTATTTT.

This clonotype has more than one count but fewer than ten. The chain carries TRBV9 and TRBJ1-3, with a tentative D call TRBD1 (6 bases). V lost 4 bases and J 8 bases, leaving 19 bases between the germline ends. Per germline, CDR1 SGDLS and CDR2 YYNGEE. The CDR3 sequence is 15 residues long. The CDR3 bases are TGTGCCAGCAGCCCCTCCGGGACACCCGGAGACACCATATATTTT. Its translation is CASSPSGTPGDTIYF. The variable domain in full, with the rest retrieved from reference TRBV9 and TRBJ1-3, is DSGVTQTPKHLITATGQRVTLRCSPRSGDLSVYWYQQSLDQGLQFLIQYYNGEERAKGNILERFSAQQFPDLHSELNLSSLELGDSALYFCASSPSGTPGDTIYFGEGSWLTVV.

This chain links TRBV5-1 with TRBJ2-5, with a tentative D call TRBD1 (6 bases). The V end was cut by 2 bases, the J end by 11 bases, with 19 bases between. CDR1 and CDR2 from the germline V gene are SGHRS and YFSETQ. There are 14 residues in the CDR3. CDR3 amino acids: CASSFDRTLDRQYF. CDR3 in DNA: TGCGCCAGCAGCTTCGATAGAACGCTGGACAGACAGTACTTC. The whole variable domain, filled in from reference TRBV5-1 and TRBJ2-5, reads KAGVTQTPRYLIKTRGQQVTLSCSPISGHRSVSWYQQTPGQGLQFLFEYFSETQRNKGNFPGRFSGRQFSNSRSEMNVSTLELGDSALYLCASSFDRTLDRQYFGPGTRLLVL.

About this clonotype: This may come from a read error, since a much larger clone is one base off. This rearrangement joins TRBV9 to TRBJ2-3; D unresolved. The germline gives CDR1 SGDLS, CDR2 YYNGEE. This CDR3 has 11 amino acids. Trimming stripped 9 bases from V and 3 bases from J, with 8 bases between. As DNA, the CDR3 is TGTGCCATCACCTCAACAGATACGCAGTATTTT. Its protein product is CAITSTDTQYF.

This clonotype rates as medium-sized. CDR3 in amino acids: CASTWGASGGYEQYF. Written as DNA, the CDR3 is TGTGCCAGCACCTGGGGCGCTAGCGGGGGCTACGAGCAGTACTTC. V and J are TRBV12-3 or TRBV12-4 and TRBJ2-7; 10 positions agree with TRBD2. The V gene end was trimmed by 7 bases and the J gene end by 3 bases; junction bases not matched to a gene: 9. The CDR3 spans 15 residues.

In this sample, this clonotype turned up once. The CDR3 DNA reads as TGTGCCAGCAGCCTCGGGAGGGGTGGAGGAAACACCATATATTTT. Translation gives CASSLGRGGGNTIYF. J is TRBJ1-3 and V is TRBV28, with D possibly matching TRBD1 (5 bases). The CDR3 is 15 amino acids. The germline V gene has CDR1 MDHEN and CDR2 SYDVKM. The germline V and J ends were trimmed by 6 bases and 4 bases, with 16 bases remaining between them.

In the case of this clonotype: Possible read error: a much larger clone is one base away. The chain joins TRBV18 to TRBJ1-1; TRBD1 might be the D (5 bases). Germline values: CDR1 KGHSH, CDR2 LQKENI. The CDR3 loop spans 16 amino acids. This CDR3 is CVSSPLDSAPGTEAFF. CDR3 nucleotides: TGTGTCAGCTCACCACTAGACAGCGCCCCGGGCACTGAAGCTTTCTTT.

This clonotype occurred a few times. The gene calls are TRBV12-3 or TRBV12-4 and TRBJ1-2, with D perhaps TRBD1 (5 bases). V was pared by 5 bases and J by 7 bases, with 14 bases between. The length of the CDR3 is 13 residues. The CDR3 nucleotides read TGTGCCAGCAGTCACTTTAGGGGACGTGGCTACACCTTC. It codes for CASSHFRGRGYTF.

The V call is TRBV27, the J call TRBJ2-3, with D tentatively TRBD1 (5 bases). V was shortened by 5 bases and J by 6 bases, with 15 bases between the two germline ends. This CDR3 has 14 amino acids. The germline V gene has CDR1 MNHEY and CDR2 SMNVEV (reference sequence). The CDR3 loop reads CASSSEQGWDTQYF. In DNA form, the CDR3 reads TGTGCCAGCAGTAGTGAGCAGGGTTGGGATACGCAGTATTTT.

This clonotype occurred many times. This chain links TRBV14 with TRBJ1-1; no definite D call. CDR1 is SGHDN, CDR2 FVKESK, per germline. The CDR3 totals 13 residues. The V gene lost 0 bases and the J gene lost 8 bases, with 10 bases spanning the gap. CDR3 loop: CASSQDWQREAFF. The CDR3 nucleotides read TGTGCCAGCAGCCAAGATTGGCAGCGGGAAGCTTTCTTT.